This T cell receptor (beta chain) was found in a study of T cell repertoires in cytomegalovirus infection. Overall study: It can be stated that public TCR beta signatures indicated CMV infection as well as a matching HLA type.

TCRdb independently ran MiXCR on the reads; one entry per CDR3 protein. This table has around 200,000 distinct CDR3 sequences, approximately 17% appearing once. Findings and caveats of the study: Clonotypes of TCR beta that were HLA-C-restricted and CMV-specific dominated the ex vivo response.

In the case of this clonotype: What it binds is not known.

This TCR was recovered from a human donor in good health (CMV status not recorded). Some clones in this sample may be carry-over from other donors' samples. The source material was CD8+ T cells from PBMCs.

CDR3 bases: TGCGCCAGCAGCCAAGAGTGGGGGGAGGGGGGCGGGCCCTACAATGAGCAGTTCTTC. The encoded protein is CASSQEWGEGGGPYNEQFF. The V call is TRBV4-1, the J call TRBJ2-1; TRBD2 is a possible D gene (7 bases). Trimming took 0 bases from V and 2 from J, leaving 20 bases between them. The length of the CDR3 is 19 residues. Per germline, CDR1 MGHRA and CDR2 YSYEKL.